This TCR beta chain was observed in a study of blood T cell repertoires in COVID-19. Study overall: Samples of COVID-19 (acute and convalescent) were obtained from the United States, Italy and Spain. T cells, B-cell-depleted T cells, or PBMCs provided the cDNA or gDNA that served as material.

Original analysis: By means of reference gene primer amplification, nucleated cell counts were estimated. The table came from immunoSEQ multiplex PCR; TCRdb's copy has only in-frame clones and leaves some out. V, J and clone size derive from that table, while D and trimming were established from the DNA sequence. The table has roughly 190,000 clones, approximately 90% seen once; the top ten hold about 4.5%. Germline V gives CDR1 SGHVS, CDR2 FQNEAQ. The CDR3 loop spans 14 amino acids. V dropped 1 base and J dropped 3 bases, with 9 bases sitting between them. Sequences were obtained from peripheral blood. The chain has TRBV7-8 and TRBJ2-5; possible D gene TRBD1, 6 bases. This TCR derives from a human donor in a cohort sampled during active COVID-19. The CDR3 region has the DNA TGTGCCAGCAGCTTAGGACAGGTCAAAGAGACCCAGTACTTC. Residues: CASSLGQVKETQYF.